This section outlines one TCR beta chain sequence together with its context. Its antigen specificity is not known. No clone much larger than this one lies a single base away; base qualities are absent. Libraries were built with the immunoSEQ multiplex PCR assay. The table was pulled from immuneACCESS by TCRdb, which kept in-frame rearrangements only. Such tables lose some clones; where checked, under half of the loss comes from unresolved V genes, and the rest has no known cause. This sample has a few thousand clones in its table, and around 81% of those were observed once. Around 7.4% of the sample lies in the top ten. The sample is drawn from a study of PD-1 blockade in mismatch repair-deficient tumors (TCRdb year 2017). For the wider study: The trial enrolled just over 85 consecutive patients with 11 to 12 mismatch repair-deficient cancer types between 2013 and late 2016, all previously treated and progressing. Tumor-associated T cell clones were tracked in the peripheral blood of patients responding to PD-1 blockade by deep sequencing of TCR CDR3 regions. The paper's findings and limits, for the study overall: Rapid expansion after pembrolizumab followed by contraction, generally before radiologic responses, was shown by tumor-resident clones, which were often undetectable in blood before treatment.

Explained via the paper, the time point label denotes: archival surgical resection tumor tissue. Mismatch repair deficiency in every enrolled patient was established by polymerase chain reaction or immunohistochemistry. A few patients who responded to pembrolizumab therapy underwent TCR sequencing. Tumor tissue for TCR sequencing came from archival surgical resections of the three responding patients. The phase II trial prospectively evaluated PD-1 blockade with pembrolizumab in advanced mismatch repair-deficient cancers, independent of tissue of origin. The specimen was primary tumor tissue, collected from a patient treated with pembrolizumab. This sequence originates from an adult with mismatch repair-deficient cancer.

This receptor has the CDR3 CAWSLGQPNTEAFF. In nucleotides, the sequence is TGTGCCTGGAGCTTGGGGCAGCCGAACACTGAAGCTTTCTTT. The sequence joins TRBV30 to TRBJ1-1; TRBD1 is a weak D gene call, 5 bases matching. From a lookup of the germline V gene (reference sequence), CDR1 and CDR2 are GTSNPN and SVGIG. A distance of 12 bases separates the germline ends of V and J, which lose 3 bases and 1 base respectively. Taken from cysteine to phenylalanine, the CDR3 has 14 residues. Only the CDR3 DNA stays, 42 bases, in frame from base 1.